This T cell receptor (beta chain) is drawn from a study of identical twins. A universal primer site was created by template switching, with the cDNA bearing unique molecular identifiers. MiXCR, run by TCRdb on the 5' RACE reads, gives a single entry per CDR3 protein. The sample includes around 250,000 distinct CDR3 sequences, 10% to 15% of them seen just once. Study results and caveats: Out-of-frame sharing of TCR alpha in monozygotic twins was underestimated by models. Cord blood's abundant beta clonotypes had fewer insertions, unlike memory repertoires. Beta out-of-frame sequences showed weaker excess twin sharing.

V gave up 1 base and J gave up 6 bases; unmatched junction bases: 5. Germline CDR1 LGHNT, CDR2 FRNRAP. CDR3 size: 16 residues. Comment on this clonotype: Its antigen remains unknown.

This sample also appeared in a second study, on yellow fever vaccine responses in identical twins.

This sequence originates from a woman aged 18-30 years in good health. The chain employs TRBV12-5 and TRBJ2-3; 12 nucleotides align to TRBD2. The specimen was memory (CD45RO+) T cells sorted from blood. As DNA, the CDR3 is TGTGCTAGTGGTTTGGGACTAGCGGGAGATCTGGATACGCAGTATTTT. Translated, it gives CASGLGLAGDLDTQYF.